Listed below are T cell receptor beta chains from one sample, sequenced in a study of T-cell reconstitution after alpha-beta-depleted transplantation in children. MiXCR was run by TCRdb on the PCR reads, yielding one entry per CDR3 protein. The sample records around 500,000 distinct CDR3 sequences, more than 20% being singletons. The specimen comprised PBMCs, mostly from graft donor cells, sampled 360 days after TCRalphabeta/CD19-depleted stem cell transplant. The receptor set was obtained from a boy younger than two who had a stem cell transplant for acute myeloid leukemia, so the T cells may come from the graft donor. The CDR3 runs from the conserved cysteine through the conserved F or W. D genes are given only for firm matches. A clone size is listed for some rows: how often the clone was seen (once, few, many), or a class if it is expanded.

TRBJ1-1 | TRBV11-2 | NA | NA | CASSGPGSHTEAFF | TGTGCCAGCAGCGGCCCCGGGTCGCACACTGAAGCTTTCTTT
TRBJ2-1 | TRBV5-1 | many | NA | CASSFGTDFSYNEQFF | TGCGCCAGCAGCTTCGGGACTGACTTTTCATACAATGAGCAGTTCTTC
TRBJ2-5 | TRBV7-2 | many | NA | CASSPARETQYF | TGTGCCAGCAGCCCCGCAAGGGAGACCCAGTACTTC
TRBJ2-7 | TRBV4-3 | few | TRBD1 | CASSPDRGNYEQYF | TGCGCCAGCAGCCCGGACAGGGGGAACTACGAGCAGTACTTC
TRBJ1-1 | TRBV29-1 | few | NA | CSAPGTFNTEAFF | TGCAGCGCCCCTGGGACATTCAACACTGAAGCTTTCTTT
TRBJ1-1 | TRBV18 | NA | TRBD1 | CASSRRQGSTEAFF | TGTGCCAGCTCAAGGCGACAGGGGTCCACTGAAGCTTTCTTT
TRBJ2-2 | TRBV7-2 | NA | TRBD2 | CASSPTLAGGKRGELFF | TGTGCCAGCAGCCCTACCTTAGCGGGGGGGAAGCGCGGGGAGCTGTTTTTT
TRBJ1-1 | TRBV12-3/TRBV12-4 | few | NA | CASSLEEGEAFF | TGTGCCAGCAGTCTTGAGGAGGGTGAAGCTTTCTTT
TRBJ2-3 | TRBV7-2 | NA | NA | CASSPTTVTDTQYF | TGTGCCAGCAGCCCGACCACAGTCACAGATACGCAGTATTTT
TRBJ2-5 | TRBV28 | many | TRBD2 | CASRESSGAPVETQYF | TGTGCCAGCAGGGAATCTAGCGGGGCACCGGTAGAGACCCAGTACTTC
TRBJ2-3 | TRBV20-1 | few | TRBD2 | CKTSGTDTQYF | TGCAAAACTAGCGGCACAGATACGCAGTATTTT
TRBJ2-3 | TRBV12-3/TRBV12-4 | NA | NA | CASIRDRPTDTQYF | TGTGCCAGCATTAGGGACCGACCCACAGATACGCAGTATTTT
TRBJ2-3 | TRBV20-1 | NA | TRBD2 | CSAPGRTSGTDTQYF | TGCAGTGCACCCGGGAGGACTAGCGGCACAGATACGCAGTATTTT
TRBJ1-2 | TRBV20-1 | few | NA | CSATPGVYGYTF | TGCAGTGCTACCCCTGGGGTCTATGGCTACACCTTC
TRBJ1-2 | TRBV29-1 | NA | NA | CSVPGPGEAGYTF | TGCAGCGTTCCGGGACCCGGGGAGGCTGGCTACACCTTC
TRBJ1-1 | TRBV20-1 | few | NA | CSAQKGGLNTEAFF | TGCAGTGCCCAAAAGGGGGGCCTGAACACTGAAGCTTTCTTT
TRBJ2-1 | TRBV6-5 | few | NA | CASSYVQGRHEQFF | TGTGCCAGCAGTTACGTACAGGGTAGGCATGAGCAGTTCTTC
TRBJ1-2 | TRBV21-1 | few | NA | CASSPWDGPYGYTF | TGTGCCAGCAGCCCTTGGGACGGTCCTTATGGCTACACCTTC
TRBJ2-1 | TRBV29-1 | many | TRBD1 | CSVEPTGVTYNEQFF | TGCAGCGTTGAACCGACAGGGGTCACCTACAATGAGCAGTTCTTC
TRBJ2-5 | TRBV6-1 | NA | NA | CASRFGGPSKTQYF | TGTGCCAGCAGATTCGGGGGGCCGAGCAAGACCCAGTACTTC
TRBJ1-2 | TRBV12-3/TRBV12-4 | NA | TRBD1 | CASSLRTGGLYGYTF | TGTGCCAGCAGTTTAAGGACAGGGGGCCTCTATGGCTACACCTTC
TRBJ2-5 | TRBV20-1 | few | NA | CSARVLQETQYF | TGCAGTGCTAGGGTCCTCCAAGAGACCCAGTACTTC